This T cell receptor (beta chain) appears in the sequencing data of a study of T cell responses to AZD1222 COVID-19 vaccine. Study context: Recipients boosted at about 4 weeks or about 12 weeks are pooled. Study observations and caveats: Repertoires were obtained solely post-peak T cell response. Females made up more of the donors, who were largely white British, and clonal diversity may have come out too low.

A note on this clone: Its antigen is undetermined.

Clones were sequenced by immunoSEQ multiplex PCR, and TCRdb holds only the in-frame ones, with some missing. This sample has around 100,000 clones; 91% occur once, and the top ten carry roughly 44%. The CDR3 extends over 15 amino acids. CDR1 is SQVTM, CDR2 ANQGSEA, per germline. The V and J ends lost 4 bases and 5 bases, in that order; junction bases with no gene match: 7. The source of this sequence is an adult in good health. The sequencing here drew on peripheral blood, taken on day 0 of AZD1222 vaccination. This chain connects TRBV29-1 to TRBJ1-5, with 11 bases that match TRBD1. CDR3 residues: CSVAEGQGGDQPQHF. CDR3 in DNA: TGCAGCGTTGCTGAGGGACAGGGGGGGGATCAGCCCCAGCATTTT.